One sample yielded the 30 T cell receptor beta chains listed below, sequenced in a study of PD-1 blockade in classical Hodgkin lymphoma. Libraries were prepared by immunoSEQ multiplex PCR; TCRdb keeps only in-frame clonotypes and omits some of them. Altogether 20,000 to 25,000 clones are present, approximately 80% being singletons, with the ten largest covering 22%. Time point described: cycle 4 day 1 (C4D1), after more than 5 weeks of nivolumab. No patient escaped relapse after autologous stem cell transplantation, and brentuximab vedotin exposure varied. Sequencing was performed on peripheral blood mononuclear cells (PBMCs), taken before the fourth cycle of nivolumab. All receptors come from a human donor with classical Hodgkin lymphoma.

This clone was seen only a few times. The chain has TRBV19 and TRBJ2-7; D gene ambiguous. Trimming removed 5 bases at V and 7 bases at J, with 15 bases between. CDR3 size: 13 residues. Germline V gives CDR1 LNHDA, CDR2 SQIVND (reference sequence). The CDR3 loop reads CASSSAEPREQYF. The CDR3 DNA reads TGTGCCAGTAGTTCCGCAGAGCCCAGGGAGCAGTACTTC.

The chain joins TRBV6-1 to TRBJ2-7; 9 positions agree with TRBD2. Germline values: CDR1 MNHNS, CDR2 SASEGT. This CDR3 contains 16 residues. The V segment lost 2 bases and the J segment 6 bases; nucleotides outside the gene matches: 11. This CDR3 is CASSESIPGLAIEQYF. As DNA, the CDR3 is TGTGCCAGCAGTGAAAGCATACCGGGACTAGCAATCGAGCAGTACTTC.

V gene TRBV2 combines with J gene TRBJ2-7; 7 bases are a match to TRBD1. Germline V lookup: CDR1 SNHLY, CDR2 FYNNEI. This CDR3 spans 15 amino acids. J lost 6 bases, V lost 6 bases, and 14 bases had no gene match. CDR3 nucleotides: TGTGCCAGCAGCCCCCCCGGGACAGTCCCTCCCGAGCAGTACTTC. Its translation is CASSPPGTVPPEQYF.

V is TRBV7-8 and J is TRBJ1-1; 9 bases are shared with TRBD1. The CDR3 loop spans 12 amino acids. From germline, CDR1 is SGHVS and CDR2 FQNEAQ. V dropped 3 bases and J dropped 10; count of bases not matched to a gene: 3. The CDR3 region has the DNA TGTGCCAGCAGCTTGCCGGGACAGGGAGCTTTCTTT. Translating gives CASSLPGQGAFF.

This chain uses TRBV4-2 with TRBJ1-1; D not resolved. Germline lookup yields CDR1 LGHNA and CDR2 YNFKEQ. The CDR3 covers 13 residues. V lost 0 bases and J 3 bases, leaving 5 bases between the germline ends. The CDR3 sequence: CASSQDLDTEAFF. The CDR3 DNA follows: TGTGCCAGCAGCCAAGACTTGGACACTGAAGCTTTCTTT.

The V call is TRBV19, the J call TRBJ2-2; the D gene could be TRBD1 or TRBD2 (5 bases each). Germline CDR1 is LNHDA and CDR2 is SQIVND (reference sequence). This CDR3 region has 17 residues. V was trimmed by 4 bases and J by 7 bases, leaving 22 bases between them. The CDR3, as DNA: TGTGCCAGTAGTACCCCCTCCGGGACCCTCCCCCGCGGGGAGCTGTTTTTT. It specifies CASSTPSGTLPRGELFF.

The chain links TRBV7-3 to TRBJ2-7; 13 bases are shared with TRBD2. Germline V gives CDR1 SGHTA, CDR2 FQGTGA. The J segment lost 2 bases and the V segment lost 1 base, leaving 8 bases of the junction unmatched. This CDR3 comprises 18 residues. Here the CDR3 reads CASSLKTSGRAATYEQYF. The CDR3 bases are TGTGCCAGCAGCTTAAAAACTAGCGGGAGGGCCGCGACCTACGAGCAGTACTTC. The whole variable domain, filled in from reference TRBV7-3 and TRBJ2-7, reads GAGVSQTPSNKVTEKGKYVELRCDPISGHTALYWYRQSLGQGPEFLIYFQGTGAADDSGLPNDRFFAVRPEGSVSTLKIQRTERGDSAVYLCASSLKTSGRAATYEQYFGPGTRLTVT.

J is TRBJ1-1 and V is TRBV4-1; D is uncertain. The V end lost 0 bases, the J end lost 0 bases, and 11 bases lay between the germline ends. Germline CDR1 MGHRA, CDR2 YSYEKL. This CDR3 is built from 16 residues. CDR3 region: CASSQDIRGMNTEAFF. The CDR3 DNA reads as TGCGCCAGCAGCCAAGATATCAGAGGGATGAACACTGAAGCTTTCTTT.

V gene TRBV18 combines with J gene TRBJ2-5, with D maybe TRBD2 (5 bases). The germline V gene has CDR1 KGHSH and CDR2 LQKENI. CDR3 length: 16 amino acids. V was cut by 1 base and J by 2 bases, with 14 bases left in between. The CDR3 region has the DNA TGTGCCAGCTCACCACTAGCGCGAGTCGTACAAGAGACCCAGTACTTC. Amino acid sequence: CASSPLARVVQETQYF.

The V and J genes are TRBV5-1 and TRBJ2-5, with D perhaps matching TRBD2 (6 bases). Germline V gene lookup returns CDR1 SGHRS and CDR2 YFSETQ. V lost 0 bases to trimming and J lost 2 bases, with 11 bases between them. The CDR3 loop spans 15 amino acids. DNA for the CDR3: TGCGCCAGCAGCTTGGCGGGGGTGACACAAGAGACCCAGTACTTC. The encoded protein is CASSLAGVTQETQYF.

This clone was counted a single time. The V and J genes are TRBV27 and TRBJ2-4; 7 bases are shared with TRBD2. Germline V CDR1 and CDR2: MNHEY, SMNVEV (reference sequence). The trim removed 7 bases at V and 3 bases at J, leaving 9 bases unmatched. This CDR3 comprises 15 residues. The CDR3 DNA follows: TGTGCCAGCACCTCGGGGAGGGACGGCAAAAACATTCAGTACTTC. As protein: CASTSGRDGKNIQYF.

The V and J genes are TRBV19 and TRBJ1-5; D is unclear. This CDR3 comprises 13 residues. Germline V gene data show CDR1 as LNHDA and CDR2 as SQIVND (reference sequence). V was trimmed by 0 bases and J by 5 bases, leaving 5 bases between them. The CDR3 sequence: CASSIDRDQPQHF. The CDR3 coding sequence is TGTGCCAGTAGTATAGACCGGGATCAGCCCCAGCATTTT.

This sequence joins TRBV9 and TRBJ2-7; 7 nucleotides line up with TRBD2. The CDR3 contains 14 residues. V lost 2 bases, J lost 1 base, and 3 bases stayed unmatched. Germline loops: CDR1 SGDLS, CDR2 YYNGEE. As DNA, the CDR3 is TGTGCCAGCAGCGTTTCTAGCGGATCCTACGAGCAGTACTTC. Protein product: CASSVSSGSYEQYF.

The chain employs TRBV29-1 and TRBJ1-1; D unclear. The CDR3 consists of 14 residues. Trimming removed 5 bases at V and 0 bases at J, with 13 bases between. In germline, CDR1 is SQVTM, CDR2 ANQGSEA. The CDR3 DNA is TGCAGCGTTTCCCGGACGGTAATGAACACTGAAGCTTTCTTT. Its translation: CSVSRTVMNTEAFF.

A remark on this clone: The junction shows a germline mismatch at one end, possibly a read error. The CDR3 sequence: CASSLGAGGGYEQYF. The CDR3 nucleotides read TGTGCTAGCAGCTTAGGGGCAGGGGGCGGATACGAGCAGTACTTC. The genes are TRBV7-7 and TRBJ2-7, with 8 bases lining up with TRBD1. Germline assignment: CDR1 SSHAT and CDR2 FNYEAQ (reference sequence). This CDR3 has 15 residues.

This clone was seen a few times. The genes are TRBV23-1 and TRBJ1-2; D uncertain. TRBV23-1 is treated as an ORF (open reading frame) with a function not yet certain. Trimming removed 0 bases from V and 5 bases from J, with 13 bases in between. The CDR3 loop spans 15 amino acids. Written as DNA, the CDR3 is TGCGCCAGCAGTCAATCCCAGGTACACTCTTATGGCTACACCTTC. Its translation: CASSQSQVHSYGYTF.

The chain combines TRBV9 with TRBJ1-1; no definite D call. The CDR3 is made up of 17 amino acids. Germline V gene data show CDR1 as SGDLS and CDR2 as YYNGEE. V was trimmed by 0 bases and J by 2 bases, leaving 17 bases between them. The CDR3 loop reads CASSVGMSAGPNTEAFF. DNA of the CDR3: TGTGCCAGCAGCGTAGGTATGTCGGCAGGCCCAAACACTGAAGCTTTCTTT. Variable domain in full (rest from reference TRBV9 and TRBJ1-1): DSGVTQTPKHLITATGQRVTLRCSPRSGDLSVYWYQQSLDQGLQFLIQYYNGEERAKGNILERFSAQQFPDLHSELNLSSLELGDSALYFCASSVGMSAGPNTEAFFGQGTRLTVV.

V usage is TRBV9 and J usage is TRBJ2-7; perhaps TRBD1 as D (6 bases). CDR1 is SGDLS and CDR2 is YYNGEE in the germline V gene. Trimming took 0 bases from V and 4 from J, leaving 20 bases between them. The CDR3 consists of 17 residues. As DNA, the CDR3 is TGTGCCAGCAGCGTAGGGTGGGGACACCACCCTGAATACGAGCAGTACTTC. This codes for CASSVGWGHHPEYEQYF.

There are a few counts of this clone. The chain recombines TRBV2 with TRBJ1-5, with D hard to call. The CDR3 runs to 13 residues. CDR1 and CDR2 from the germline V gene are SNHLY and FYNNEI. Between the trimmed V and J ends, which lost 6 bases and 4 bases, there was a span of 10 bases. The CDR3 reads CASSVTINQPQHF. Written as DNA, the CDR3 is TGTGCCAGCAGCGTGACCATAAATCAGCCCCAGCATTTT. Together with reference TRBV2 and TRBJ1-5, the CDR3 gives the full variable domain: EPEVTQTPSHQVTQMGQEVILRCVPISNHLYFYWYRQILGQKVEFLVSFYNNEISEKSEIFDDQFSVERPDGSNFTLKIRSTKLEDSAMYFCASSVTINQPQHFGDGTRLSIL.

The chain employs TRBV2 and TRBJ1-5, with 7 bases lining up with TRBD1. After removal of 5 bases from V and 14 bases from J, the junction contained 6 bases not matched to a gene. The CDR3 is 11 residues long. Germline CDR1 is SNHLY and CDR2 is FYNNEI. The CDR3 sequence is CASSRDSLKHF. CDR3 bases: TGTGCCAGCAGTAGGGACAGCCTAAAGCATTTT.

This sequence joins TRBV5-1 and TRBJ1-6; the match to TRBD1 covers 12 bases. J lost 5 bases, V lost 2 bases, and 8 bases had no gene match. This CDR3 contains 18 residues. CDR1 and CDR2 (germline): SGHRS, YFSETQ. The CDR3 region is CASSFNQGQGANNSPLHF. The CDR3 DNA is TGCGCCAGCAGCTTTAATCAGGGACAGGGGGCAAATAATTCACCCCTCCACTTT.

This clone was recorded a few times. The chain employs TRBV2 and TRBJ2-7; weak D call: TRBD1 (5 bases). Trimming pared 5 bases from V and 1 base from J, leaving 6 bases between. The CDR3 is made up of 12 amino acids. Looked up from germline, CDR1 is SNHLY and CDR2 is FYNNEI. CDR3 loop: CASSRGSYEQYF. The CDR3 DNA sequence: TGTGCCAGCAGTAGGGGATCCTACGAGCAGTACTTC.

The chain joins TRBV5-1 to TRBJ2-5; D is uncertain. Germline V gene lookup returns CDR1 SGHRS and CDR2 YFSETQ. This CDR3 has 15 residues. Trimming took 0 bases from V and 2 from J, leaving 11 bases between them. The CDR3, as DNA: TGCGCCAGCAGCTTGGGGCAGCTATCTCAAGAGACCCAGTACTTC. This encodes CASSLGQLSQETQYF.

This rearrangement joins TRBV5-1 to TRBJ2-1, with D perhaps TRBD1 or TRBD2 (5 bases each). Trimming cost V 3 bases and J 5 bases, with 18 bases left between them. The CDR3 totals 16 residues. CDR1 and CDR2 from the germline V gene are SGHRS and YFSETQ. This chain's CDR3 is CASSYRLLGRNNEQFF. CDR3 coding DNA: TGCGCCAGCAGCTATAGACTCCTGGGACGGAACAATGAGCAGTTCTTC.

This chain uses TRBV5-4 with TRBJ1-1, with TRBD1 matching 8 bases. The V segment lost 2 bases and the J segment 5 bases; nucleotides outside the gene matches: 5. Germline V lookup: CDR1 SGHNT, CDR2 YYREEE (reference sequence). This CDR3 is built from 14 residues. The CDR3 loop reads CASSFQGAGTEAFF. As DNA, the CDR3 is TGTGCCAGCAGCTTCCAGGGGGCAGGAACTGAAGCTTTCTTT.

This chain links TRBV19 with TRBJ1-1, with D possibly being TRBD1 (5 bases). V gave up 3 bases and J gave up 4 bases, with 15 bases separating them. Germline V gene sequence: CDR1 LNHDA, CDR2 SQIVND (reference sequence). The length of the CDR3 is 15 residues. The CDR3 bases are TGTGCCAGTAGTATTTTTCAGGGAGGTTTCACTGAAGCTTTCTTT. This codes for CASSIFQGGFTEAFF.

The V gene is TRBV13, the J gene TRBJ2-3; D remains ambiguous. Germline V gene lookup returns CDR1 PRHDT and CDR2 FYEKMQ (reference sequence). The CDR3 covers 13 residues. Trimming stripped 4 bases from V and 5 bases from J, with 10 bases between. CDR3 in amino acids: CASSSPSGDTQYF. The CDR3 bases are TGTGCCAGCAGCTCCCCTTCAGGAGATACGCAGTATTTT. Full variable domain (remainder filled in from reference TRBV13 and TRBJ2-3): AAGVIQSPRHLIKEKRETATLKCYPIPRHDTVYWYQQGPGQDPQFLISFYEKMQSDKGSIPDRFSAQQFSDYHSELNMSSLELGDSALYFCASSSPSGDTQYFGPGTRLTVL.

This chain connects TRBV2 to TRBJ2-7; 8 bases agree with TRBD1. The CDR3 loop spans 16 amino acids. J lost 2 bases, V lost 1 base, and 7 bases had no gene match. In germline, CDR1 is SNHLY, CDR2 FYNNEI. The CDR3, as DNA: TGTGCCAGCAGTGAAGGTCGGGACAGGATCACCTACGAGCAGTACTTC. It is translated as CASSEGRDRITYEQYF.

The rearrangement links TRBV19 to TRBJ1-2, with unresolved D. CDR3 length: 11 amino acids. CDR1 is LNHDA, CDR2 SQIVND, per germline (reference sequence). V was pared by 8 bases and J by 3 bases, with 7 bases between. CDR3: CASQADYGYTF. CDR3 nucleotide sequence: TGTGCCAGTCAGGCGGACTATGGCTACACCTTC. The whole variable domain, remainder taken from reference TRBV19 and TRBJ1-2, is DGGITQSPKYLFRKEGQNVTLSCEQNLNHDAMYWYRQDPGQGLRLIYYSQIVNDFQKGDIAEGYSVSREKKESFPLTVTSAQKNPTAFYLCASQADYGYTFGSGTRLTVV.

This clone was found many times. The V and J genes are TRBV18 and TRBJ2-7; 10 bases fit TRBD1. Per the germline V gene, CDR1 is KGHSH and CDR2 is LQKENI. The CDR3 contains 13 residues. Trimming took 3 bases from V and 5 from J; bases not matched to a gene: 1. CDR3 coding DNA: TGTGCCAGCTCACCGGACAGGGGGGACGAGCAGTACTTC. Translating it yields CASSPDRGDEQYF.